This T cell receptor beta chain was recovered during a study of blood T cells in healthy people across ages. Remarks on this clonotype: The target antigen is unknown.

Next came a second PCR, run for 7 to 11 cycles, which used a sample-barcoded 5' primer along with a J-beta primer mix. TCRdb re-called the 5' RACE reads with MiXCR, one entry per CDR3 protein. The sample comprises over 1,300,000 distinct CDR3 sequences, approximately 63% of which are singletons, and more than 6% rests with the top ten. Samples had at least 7 million PBMCs isolated from them. Study-wide points: Donor CMV status, an unknown factor, possibly confounded changes in expanded clonotypes. A strong correlation was seen between TCR beta diversity and naive T cell percentage.

Germline CDR1 SEHNR, CDR2 FQNEAQ (reference sequence). The CDR3 loop spans 19 amino acids. V was clipped by 0 bases and J by 2 bases; unmatched bases: 15. This chain connects TRBV7-9 to TRBJ2-7; 8 bases align to TRBD1. Sequenced material: blood. The receptor was derived from a man aged 18 to 30 in good health. This CDR3 reads CASSLAPSWTGRSTYEQYF. The CDR3 DNA reads TGTGCCAGCAGCTTAGCGCCCTCCTGGACAGGGAGGTCGACCTACGAGCAGTACTTC.